The 10 T cell receptor beta chains given below trace back to one sample, sequenced in a study of T cell clonotyping in hematopoietic cell transplantation. Described time point: recipient sample about 28 days before transplant, after cytoreduction. TCRdb's copy holds only in-frame clones and misses some; the assay was immunoSEQ multiplex PCR. The table has some 5,500 clones, approximately 85% seen once. The sample here was peripheral blood mononuclear cells, taken before stem cell transplant. The receptor source for this set is a man in his sixties with acute myeloid leukemia. Some clones in this sample may be carry-over from other donors' samples.

The genes are TRBV5-5 and TRBJ1-4; D gene uncertain. The CDR3 runs to 14 residues. Deletions cut 2 bases from V and 3 bases from J, with 8 bases between. Germline V gene sequence: CDR1 SGHKS, CDR2 YYEKEE (reference sequence). CDR3 bases: TGTGCCAGCAGCTTTAAGTTCCCTAATGAAAAACTGTTTTTT. Its translation: CASSFKFPNEKLFF.

The chain joins TRBV7-8 to TRBJ1-2, with D uncertain. Germline V CDR1 and CDR2: SGHVS, FQNEAQ. Trimming left V 4 bases short and J 1 base short, with 10 bases between. The CDR3 runs 14 residues. CDR3 in DNA: TGTGCCAGCAGCTCCCGGACGGATAACTATGGCTACACCTTC. Translation gives CASSSRTDNYGYTF.

This CDR3 is CASGLGGTDTQYF. CDR3 nucleotide sequence: TGTGCTAGTGGTTTGGGGGGCACAGATACGCAGTATTTT. The chain joins TRBV12-5 to TRBJ2-3, with D unresolved. V was cut by 1 base and J by 1 base, with 3 bases left in between. This CDR3 is built from 13 residues. Germline CDR1 LGHNT, CDR2 FRNRAP.

This clone was observed a single time. V gene TRBV6-6 combines with J gene TRBJ1-5; TRBD1 is a possible D gene (6 bases). The length of the CDR3 is 13 residues. CDR1 and CDR2 (germline): MNHNY, SVGAGI (reference sequence). The ends were cut back, 6 bases at V and 7 bases at J, with 13 bases in the middle. CDR3 nucleotide sequence: TGTGCCAGCAGAGGACGGGGGCACCAGCCCCAGCATTTT. This translates into CASRGRGHQPQHF.

This chain links TRBV7-2 with TRBJ2-7; 12 nucleotides align to TRBD2. The CDR3 totals 15 residues. Germline CDR1 and CDR2: SGHTA and FQGNSA. Trimming took 0 bases from V and 5 from J; bases not matched to a gene: 2. The CDR3 loop is CASSLALAGGHEQYF. The CDR3 nucleotides are TGTGCCAGCAGCTTAGCACTAGCGGGGGGACACGAGCAGTACTTC. The variable domain in full, completed from reference TRBV7-2 and TRBJ2-7, reads GAGVSQSPSNKVTEKGKDVELRCDPISGHTALYWYRQSLGQGLEFLIYFQGNSAPDKSGLPSDRFSAERTGGSVSTLTIQRTQQEDSAVYLCASSLALAGGHEQYFGPGTRLTVT.

This clone came up a few times. The chain recombines TRBV11-2 with TRBJ2-7, with 10 bases that match TRBD2. V was clipped by 2 bases and J by 3 bases; unmatched bases: 4. CDR1 is SGHAT and CDR2 is FQNNGV in the germline V gene. The CDR3 has 15 amino acids. CDR3 sequence: CASSLLAGGFYEQYF. CDR3 DNA sequence: TGTGCCAGCAGCTTATTAGCGGGAGGTTTCTACGAGCAGTACTTC.

The chain joins TRBV6-5 to TRBJ1-2, with D unclear. CDR1 and CDR2 from the germline V gene are MNHEY and SVGAGI. Trimming pared 7 bases from V and 1 base from J, leaving 10 bases between. This CDR3 region has 13 residues. As DNA, the CDR3 is TGTGCCAGCACCCCGCAGAGTAACTATGGCTACACCTTC. This gives the protein CASTPQSNYGYTF.

The V gene is TRBV9, the J gene TRBJ2-3, with 8 bases that match TRBD2. The CDR3 contains 15 residues. Germline V gene sequence: CDR1 SGDLS, CDR2 YYNGEE. V shed 4 bases and J 0 bases; nucleotides not matched to a gene: 4. The CDR3 DNA follows: TGTGCCAGCAGCACATGGACTAGCAGCACAGATACGCAGTATTTT. Encoded protein: CASSTWTSSTDTQYF. The full variable domain, rest sourced from reference TRBV9 and TRBJ2-3, is DSGVTQTPKHLITATGQRVTLRCSPRSGDLSVYWYQQSLDQGLQFLIQYYNGEERAKGNILERFSAQQFPDLHSELNLSSLELGDSALYFCASSTWTSSTDTQYFGPGTRLTVL.

The chain joins TRBV7-6 to TRBJ1-1; D remains unclear. The CDR3 is 13 amino acids. Germline loops: CDR1 SGHVS, CDR2 FNYEAQ. Trimming took off 0 bases at V and 6 bases at J, with 8 bases between the two ends. CDR3 region: CASSLAVTAEAFF. The CDR3 nucleotides read TGTGCCAGCAGCTTAGCGGTAACAGCTGAAGCTTTCTTT.

This clone has just one count. The chain links TRBV29-1 to TRBJ1-5; 11 bases are a match to TRBD1. The CDR3 consists of 14 residues. Per the germline V gene, CDR1 is SQVTM and CDR2 is ANQGSEA. V lost 7 bases and J lost 4; bases outside the gene matches: 6. The CDR3, as DNA: TGCAGCGCGACCGGGACAGGGGGTAATCAGCCCCAGCATTTT. It translates to CSATGTGGNQPQHF.